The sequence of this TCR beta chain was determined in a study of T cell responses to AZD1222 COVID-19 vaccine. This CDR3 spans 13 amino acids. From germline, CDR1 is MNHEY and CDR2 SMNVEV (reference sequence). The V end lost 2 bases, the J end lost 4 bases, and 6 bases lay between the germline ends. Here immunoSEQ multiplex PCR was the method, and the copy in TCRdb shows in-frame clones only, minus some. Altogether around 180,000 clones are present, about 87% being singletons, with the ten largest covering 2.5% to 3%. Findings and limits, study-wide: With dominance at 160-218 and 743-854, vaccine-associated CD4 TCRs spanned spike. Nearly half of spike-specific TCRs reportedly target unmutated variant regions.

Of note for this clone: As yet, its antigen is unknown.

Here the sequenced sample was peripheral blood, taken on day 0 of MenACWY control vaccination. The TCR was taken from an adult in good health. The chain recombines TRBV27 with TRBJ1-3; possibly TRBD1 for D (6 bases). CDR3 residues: CASSLQGGNTIYF. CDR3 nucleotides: TGTGCCAGCAGTTTACAGGGGGGAAACACCATATATTTT.